These 23 T cell receptor beta chains came from one sample sequenced in a study of blood T cells in healthy people across ages. The authors ran a second PCR of about 6 to 12 cycles using a sample-barcoded 5' primer and a J-beta primer mix. TCRdb processed the 5' RACE reads anew with MiXCR; each CDR3 protein has one entry. The sample has around 1.1 million distinct CDR3 sequences, roughly two fifths seen once. The specimen sequenced was blood. The receptors derive from a man between 18 and 35 years old in good health.

This clonotype was observed a handful of times. The chain's CDR3 is CASGGGAIGYNEQFF. The DNA for the CDR3 is TGTGCCAGCGGAGGAGGGGCAATCGGCTACAATGAGCAGTTCTTC. The chain has TRBV6-1 and TRBJ2-1, with a possible D match to TRBD2 (6 bases). CDR1 and CDR2 (germline): MNHNS, SASEGT. The CDR3 contains 15 residues. Trimming shortened V by 8 bases and J by 3 bases, and 17 bases separated the two germline ends.

This clonotype has more than one count but fewer than ten. The gene calls are TRBV9 and TRBJ1-5, with D perhaps matching TRBD1 (5 bases). The CDR3 length is 14 residues. Looked up from germline, CDR1 is SGDLS and CDR2 is YYNGEE. Trimming removed 0 bases from V and 7 bases from J, with 11 bases in between. CDR3 loop: CASSVAGFGQPQHF. The CDR3 DNA reads as TGTGCCAGCAGCGTAGCAGGGTTCGGCCAGCCCCAGCATTTT. The variable domain in full, with the rest retrieved from reference TRBV9 and TRBJ1-5, is DSGVTQTPKHLITATGQRVTLRCSPRSGDLSVYWYQQSLDQGLQFLIQYYNGEERAKGNILERFSAQQFPDLHSELNLSSLELGDSALYFCASSVAGFGQPQHFGDGTRLSIL.

This clonotype has only a few counts. The V call is TRBV15, the J call TRBJ1-1; D not resolved. Trimming removed 0 bases at V and 5 bases at J, with 13 bases between. CDR3 length: 15 amino acids. Germline CDR1 reads LNHNV; CDR2 reads YYDKDF (reference sequence). The CDR3 region has the DNA TGTGCCACCAGCAGAGATGGCGGGTTGGGAACTGAAGCTTTCTTT. Translating gives CATSRDGGLGTEAFF.

This clonotype was seen only once. This rearrangement joins TRBV30 to TRBJ1-6, with no clear D. Trimming took off 4 bases at V and 7 bases at J, with 11 bases between the two ends. Germline CDR1 reads GTSNPN; CDR2 reads SVGIG (reference sequence). CDR3 length: 13 amino acids. In DNA form, the CDR3 reads TGTGCCTGGAACCGGGTGGGGAATTCACCCCTCCACTTT. Translated, it gives CAWNRVGNSPLHF.

V and J are TRBV7-3 and TRBJ2-5; 7 bases match TRBD1. CDR1 is SGHTA and CDR2 is FQGTGA in the germline V gene. The CDR3 spans 15 residues. V lost 3 bases, J lost 11 bases, and 15 bases stayed unmatched. CDR3 sequence (DNA): TGTGCCAGCAGCTTCGACAGGGCAACCTACAATGAGCAGTACTTC. Protein product: CASSFDRATYNEQYF.

In its sample, this clonotype was seen a few times. CDR3 protein: CASSQDRSGTKNEKLFF. The CDR3 nucleotides read TGCGCCAGCAGCCAAGATCGCTCCGGGACCAAAAATGAAAAACTGTTTTTT. This sequence joins TRBV4-1 and TRBJ1-4; D may be TRBD1 (5 bases). V gave up 0 bases and J gave up 5 bases, with 16 bases separating them. This CDR3 has 17 amino acids. Germline V lookup: CDR1 MGHRA, CDR2 YSYEKL.

This clonotype has more than one count but fewer than ten. The rearrangement links TRBV6-1 to TRBJ2-7; 7 positions agree with TRBD1. Germline-derived CDR1 and CDR2 are MNHNS and SASEGT. This CDR3 has 14 residues. After removal of 5 bases from V and 3 bases from J, the junction contained 7 bases not matched to a gene. In DNA form, the CDR3 reads TGTGCCAGCAGTAGAGACCGGGACAGCTACGAGCAGTACTTC. Its translation is CASSRDRDSYEQYF.

V gene TRBV6-1 combines with J gene TRBJ2-3; 7 bases agree with TRBD2. Germline CDR1 reads MNHNS; CDR2 reads SASEGT. The CDR3 runs 12 residues. V shed 7 bases and J 6 bases; nucleotides not matched to a gene: 4. CDR3 in amino acids: CASTPAGDTQYF. The CDR3 DNA reads TGTGCCAGCACACCAGCGGGGGATACGCAGTATTTT.

J is TRBJ2-5 and V is TRBV4-1; D is undetermined. Deletions cut 1 base from V and 2 bases from J, with 11 bases between. The CDR3 spans 15 residues. Germline-derived CDR1 and CDR2 are MGHRA and YSYEKL. The chain's CDR3 is CASSQGRRLQETQYF. Here the CDR3 DNA reads TGCGCCAGCAGCCAAGGAAGGAGATTACAAGAGACCCAGTACTTC.

V usage is TRBV9 and J usage is TRBJ2-7, with 9 bases lining up with TRBD2. The CDR3 totals 17 residues. Germline CDR1 and CDR2: SGDLS and YYNGEE. V trimming: 2 bases; J trimming: 7 bases; junction bases outside the gene matches: 16. In DNA form, the CDR3 reads TGTGCCAGCAGCGTTACCGAGACTAGCGGAGTTTACAATGAGCAGTACTTC. Translation gives CASSVTETSGVYNEQYF.

V and J are TRBV4-3 and TRBJ1-2; unclear D gene. V dropped 4 bases and J dropped 3 bases, with 15 bases sitting between them. This CDR3 has 15 residues. Looked up from germline, CDR1 is LGHNA and CDR2 is YSLEER. CDR3 coding DNA: TGCGCCAGCAGCCCACTACCGGACGGGGACTATGGCTACACCTTC. Protein: CASSPLPDGDYGYTF.

The rearrangement uses TRBV5-1 and TRBJ1-1; D gene ambiguous. Trimming stripped 1 base from V and 8 bases from J, with 12 bases between. Germline loops: CDR1 SGHRS, CDR2 YFSETQ. This CDR3 is built from 13 residues. The CDR3: CASSLLVSEEAFF. CDR3 sequence (DNA): TGCGCCAGCAGCTTGTTGGTTTCTGAGGAAGCTTTCTTT.

This clonotype was recorded a few times. The chain recombines TRBV4-2 with TRBJ2-4; D could derive from TRBD1 or TRBD2 (7 bases each). This CDR3 is 15 amino acids long. The V end lost 0 bases, the J end lost 6 bases, and 12 bases lay between the germline ends. Per the germline V gene, CDR1 is LGHNA and CDR2 is YNFKEQ. This chain's CDR3 is CASSQEVRGGNIQYF. CDR3 nucleotide sequence: TGTGCCAGCAGCCAAGAAGTCAGGGGGGGAAACATTCAGTACTTC.

CDR3: CASSKAPSWDRGFEQYF. The CDR3 DNA is TGTGCCAGCAGCAAAGCCCCAAGCTGGGACAGGGGGTTCGAGCAGTACTTC. The gene calls are TRBV21-1 and TRBJ2-7; the table gives TRBD1 as D, unverified against the DNA. TRBV21-1 is flagged as a pseudogene. This CDR3 has 17 amino acids.

V and J are TRBV12-3 or TRBV12-4 and TRBJ1-3, with no clear D. The CDR3 is 14 amino acids. V dropped 6 bases and J dropped 5 bases, with 14 bases sitting between them. The CDR3 coding sequence is TGTGCCAGCAGCCGCCAGGCCGAAAGAAACACCATATATTTT. This gives the protein CASSRQAERNTIYF.

This clonotype was observed a few times. The chain joins TRBV29-1 to TRBJ1-2; the D gene is possibly TRBD1 (5 bases). Germline CDR1 reads SQVTM; CDR2 reads ANQGSEA. V lost 6 bases and J lost 2, with 13 bases in between. The CDR3 contains 13 residues. The CDR3 DNA is TGCAGCGTGGAGGGACTCCTAAACTATGGCTACACCTTC. Amino acid sequence: CSVEGLLNYGYTF.

The V gene is TRBV20-1, the J gene TRBJ1-5; D is possibly TRBD1 (5 bases). The CDR3 has 12 amino acids. V dropped 6 bases and J dropped 7 bases, with 13 bases sitting between them. CDR1 and CDR2 (germline): DFQATT, SNEGSKA (reference sequence). The CDR3 is CSASTGLQPQHF. CDR3 nucleotide sequence: TGCAGTGCAAGTACAGGATTGCAGCCCCAGCATTTT.

At least ten counts were recorded for this clonotype. The chain couples TRBV7-2 to TRBJ1-5, with D unclear. V lost 5 bases to trimming and J lost 6 bases, with 17 bases between them. The V gene's germline CDR1 is SGHTA and CDR2 FQGNSA. The CDR3 sequence is 15 residues long. In DNA form, the CDR3 reads TGTGCCAGCAGCGTGAGGGTGGGTTTGGGTCAGCCCCAGCATTTT. This translates into CASSVRVGLGQPQHF.

This clonotype appeared many times. The chain uses TRBV7-2 and TRBJ1-2, with D possibly TRBD1 on 5 matching bases. The CDR3 is made up of 13 amino acids. Germline CDR1 is SGHTA and CDR2 is FQGNSA. Between the trimmed V and J ends, which lost 3 bases and 4 bases, there was a span of 9 bases. The CDR3 DNA reads TGTGCCAGCAGCTTTGGGACTACCTATGGCTACACCTTC. Translating it yields CASSFGTTYGYTF.

The sample holds a few counts of this clonotype. The V and J genes are TRBV20-1 and TRBJ2-5, with 7 nucleotides matching TRBD2. CDR3 length equals 13 residues. Trimming at V came to 6 bases and at J to 1 base, leaving 5 bases not matched to a gene. CDR1 DFQATT and CDR2 SNEGSKA come from the germline V gene (reference sequence). This chain's CDR3 is CSASTSSQETQYF. CDR3 nucleotide sequence: TGCAGTGCATCGACTAGCAGCCAAGAGACCCAGTACTTC.

The genes are TRBV7-2 and TRBJ2-3, with D perhaps assigned TRBD1 or TRBD2 (6 bases each). This CDR3 spans 15 amino acids. V shed 2 bases and J shed 5 bases, with 14 bases lying between them. CDR1 is SGHTA and CDR2 is FQGNSA in the germline V gene. CDR3 amino acids: CASSLYVGGQDTQYF. The CDR3 DNA reads as TGTGCCAGCAGCTTATACGTCGGGGGACAAGATACGCAGTATTTT.

The CDR3 bases are TGTGCCAGCAGTCTGGCACAGACCTACGAGCAGTACTTC. Translating it yields CASSLAQTYEQYF. J is TRBJ2-7 and V is TRBV12-3 or TRBV12-4; D is unclear. There are 13 residues in the CDR3. Trimming took 5 bases from V and 2 from J, leaving 10 bases between them.

This clonotype was observed a handful of times. The chain combines TRBV29-1 with TRBJ2-7, with 8 bases fitting TRBD1. The J segment lost 7 bases and the V segment lost 7 bases, leaving 12 bases of the junction unmatched. The CDR3 loop spans 13 amino acids. CDR1 is SQVTM and CDR2 is ANQGSEA in the germline V gene. The CDR3 DNA is TGCAGCGCCAGTGGACAGGGCATTGTTGAGCAGTACTTC. Protein sequence: CSASGQGIVEQYF.